This T cell receptor beta chain stems from a study of beta chain features in type 1 diabetes. CDR1 MNHEY and CDR2 SVGAGI come from the germline V gene. The V and J ends lost 0 bases and 2 bases respectively, with 13 bases between them. This CDR3 is 16 amino acids long. Investigators reverse transcribed all isolated RNA, so they sequenced expressed TCRB transcripts. Using immunoSEQ multiplex PCR, the repertoire was profiled, and TCRdb retains in-frame clones only, with some absent. In the table there are over 40,000 clones, roughly half of which are singletons. Sequenced sample: Tregs from blood. The chain recombines TRBV6-5 with TRBJ1-1, with D tentatively TRBD1 (5 bases). The TCR was taken from a woman younger than 30 in good health. The CDR3 region has the DNA TGTGCCAGCAGTTACTCTATCAGGGCTAGAAACACTGAAGCTTTCTTT. It encodes CASSYSIRARNTEAFF.